This T cell receptor beta chain was observed in a study of long-term antiretroviral therapy in people with HIV. The study, taken as a whole, reports: Post-ART samples showed increased diversity that remained below transplant donor control levels. Dominant in the repertoire at all time points were clones expanded before ART.

Germline loops: CDR1 MRHNA, CDR2 SNTAGT. The CDR3 totals 14 residues. V was pared by 3 bases and J by 1 base, with 8 bases between. immunoSEQ v3.0 was run at survey level. Profiled with immunoSEQ multiplex PCR; TCRdb holds only in-frame clones, not every one. The sample yields approximately 15,000 clones, more than 75% seen once. On this clone itself: The antigen is not known.

Treatment for all HIV-infected participants took place in the United States. In each sample, roughly 1-10 million cryopreserved PBMC were present before DNA extraction. Sequencing was performed on unsorted PBMCs, taken 0.1 years before starting antiretroviral therapy. The J gene is TRBJ2-3, the V gene TRBV6-4; a weak D match, TRBD2 (5 bases). This TCR was recovered from a man aged 18-30 years with HIV. The CDR3 nucleotides read TGTGCCAGCAGTGAGCGGGTTGGCACAGATACGCAGTATTTT. Amino acids: CASSERVGTDTQYF.